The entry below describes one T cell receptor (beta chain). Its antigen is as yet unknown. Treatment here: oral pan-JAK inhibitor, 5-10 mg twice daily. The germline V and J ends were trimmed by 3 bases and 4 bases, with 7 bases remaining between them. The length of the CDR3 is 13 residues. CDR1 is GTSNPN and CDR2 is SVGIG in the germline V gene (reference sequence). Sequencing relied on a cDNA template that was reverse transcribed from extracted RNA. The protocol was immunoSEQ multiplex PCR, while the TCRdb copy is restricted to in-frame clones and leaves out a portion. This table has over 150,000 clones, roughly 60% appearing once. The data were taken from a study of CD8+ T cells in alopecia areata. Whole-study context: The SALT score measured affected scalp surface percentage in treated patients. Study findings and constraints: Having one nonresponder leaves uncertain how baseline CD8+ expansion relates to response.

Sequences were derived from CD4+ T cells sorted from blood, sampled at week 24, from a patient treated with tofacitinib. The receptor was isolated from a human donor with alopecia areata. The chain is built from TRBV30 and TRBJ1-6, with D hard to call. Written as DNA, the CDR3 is TGTGCCTGGAGGCTCGGATATAATTCACCCCTCCACTTT. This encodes CAWRLGYNSPLHF. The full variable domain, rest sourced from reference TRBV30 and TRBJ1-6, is SQTIHQWPATLVQPVGSPLSLECTVEGTSNPNLYWYRQAAGRGLQLLFYSVGIGQISSEVPQNLSASRPQDRQFILSSKKLLLSDSGFYLCAWRLGYNSPLHFGNGTRLTVT.